This T cell receptor beta chain was sequenced for a study of OX40 agonist ivuxolimab in advanced cancers. Study in general: Patients with prior anti-PD-1, anti-PD-L1 or anti-CTLA-4 therapy were eligible; 40% had some.

Sequencing used immunoSEQ multiplex PCR; TCRdb keeps in-frame clones, though not all of them. The sample has fewer than 15,000 clones; roughly 80% are singletons. After removal of 4 bases from V and 3 bases from J, the junction contained 3 bases not matched to a gene. The V gene's germline CDR1 is SGHKS and CDR2 YYEKEE (reference sequence). This CDR3 has 14 amino acids. The rearrangement uses TRBV5-5 and TRBJ2-7, with 11 positions matching TRBD1. This clonotype was sampled from an adult with an advanced solid tumor such as melanoma, head and neck, liver or kidney cancer. The sequencing used CD4+ or CD8+ T cells sorted from blood, collected in a trial of the OX40 agonist ivuxolimab. This CDR3 is CASSPGQGDYEQYF. In nucleotides, the CDR3 is TGTGCCAGCAGCCCGGGACAGGGGGACTACGAGCAGTACTTC.